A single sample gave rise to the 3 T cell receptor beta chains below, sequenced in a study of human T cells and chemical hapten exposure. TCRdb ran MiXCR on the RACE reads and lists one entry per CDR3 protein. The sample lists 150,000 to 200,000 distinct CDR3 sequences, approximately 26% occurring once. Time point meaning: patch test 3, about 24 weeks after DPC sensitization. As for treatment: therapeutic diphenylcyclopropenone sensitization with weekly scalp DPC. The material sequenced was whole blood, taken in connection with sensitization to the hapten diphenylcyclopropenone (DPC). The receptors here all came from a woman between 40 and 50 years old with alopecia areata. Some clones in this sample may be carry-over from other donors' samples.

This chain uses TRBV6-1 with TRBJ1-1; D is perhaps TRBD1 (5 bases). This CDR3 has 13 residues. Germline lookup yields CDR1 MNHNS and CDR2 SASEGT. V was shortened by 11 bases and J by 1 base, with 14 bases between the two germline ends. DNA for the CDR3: TGTGCCTCCTCCGCGACAGAGAACACTGAAGCTTTCTTT. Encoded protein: CASSATENTEAFF.

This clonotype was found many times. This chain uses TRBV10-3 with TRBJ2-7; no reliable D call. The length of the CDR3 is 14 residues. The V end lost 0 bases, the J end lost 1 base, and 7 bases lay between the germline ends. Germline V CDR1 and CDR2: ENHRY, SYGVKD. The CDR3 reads CAISESLDSYEQYF. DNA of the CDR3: TGTGCCATCAGTGAGTCGCTGGATTCCTACGAGCAGTACTTC.

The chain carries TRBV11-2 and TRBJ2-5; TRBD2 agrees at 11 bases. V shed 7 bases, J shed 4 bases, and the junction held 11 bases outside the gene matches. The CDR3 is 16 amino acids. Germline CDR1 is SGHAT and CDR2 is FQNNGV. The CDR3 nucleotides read TGTGCCAGCACCCAATGGGGTAGCGGGAGGGCAGAGACCCAGTACTTC. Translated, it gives CASTQWGSGRAETQYF.